The 30 T cell receptor beta chains below come from one sample, sequenced in a study of blood T cell repertoires in COVID-19. Sequenced by immunoSEQ multiplex PCR; TCRdb stores in-frame clones only, minus some. Here the sample spans more than 200,000 clones, 86% being singletons. Sample: peripheral blood. The receptors come from a woman aged 50 to 60 with COVID-19, enrolled during active disease.

The chain combines TRBV19 with TRBJ2-5; D perhaps matches TRBD2 (5 bases). Per germline, CDR1 LNHDA and CDR2 SQIVND (reference sequence). With 5 bases removed from V and 10 bases from J, the gap between germline ends came to 17 bases. The CDR3 has 13 amino acids. CDR3: CASSPDLREGQYF. For the CDR3, the DNA is TGTGCCAGTAGTCCGGACTTGAGAGAGGGCCAGTACTTC.

V is TRBV5-1 and J is TRBJ1-4, with D possibly matching TRBD1 (5 bases). This CDR3 contains 15 residues. V dropped 4 bases and J dropped 8 bases, with 18 bases sitting between them. The germline gives CDR1 SGHRS, CDR2 YFSETQ. The CDR3 sequence is CASSGSSGVGEKLFF. In DNA, the CDR3 is TGCGCCAGCAGCGGATCGTCGGGGGTTGGCGAAAAACTGTTTTTT. Complete variable domain (other parts from reference TRBV5-1 and TRBJ1-4): KAGVTQTPRYLIKTRGQQVTLSCSPISGHRSVSWYQQTPGQGLQFLFEYFSETQRNKGNFPGRFSGRQFSNSRSEMNVSTLELGDSALYLCASSGSSGVGEKLFFGSGTQLSVL.

The rearrangement links TRBV12-5 to TRBJ1-6; 8 bases align to TRBD1. The germline CDR1 and CDR2 sequences are LGHNT and FRNRAP. CDR3 length: 15 amino acids. J was trimmed by 5 bases and V by 6 bases; bases with no gene match: 6. CDR3 region: CASGPDRDDNSPLHF. As DNA, the CDR3 is TGTGCTAGTGGCCCGGACAGGGACGATAATTCACCCCTCCACTTT.

This clone was counted between two and nine times. V gene TRBV2 combines with J gene TRBJ1-2; the D gene is possibly TRBD1 (6 bases). CDR1 and CDR2 (germline): SNHLY, FYNNEI. Trimming removed 3 bases at V and 5 bases at J, with 10 bases between. This CDR3 spans 13 amino acids. CDR3 loop: CASSDRDTYGYTF. In nucleotides, the CDR3 is TGTGCCAGCAGTGACCGGGACACTTATGGCTACACCTTC.

The rearrangement links TRBV3-1 (or the pseudogene TRBV3-2) to TRBJ2-1, with 7 bases matching TRBD2. There are 13 residues in the CDR3. Germline trimming cut 3 bases from V and 7 bases from J; bases unmatched to any gene: 3. Germline V CDR1 and CDR2: LGHDT, YNNKEL (reference sequence). The CDR3 region is CASSHVGGNEQFF. In DNA, the CDR3 is TGTGCCAGCAGCCATGTCGGGGGGAATGAGCAGTTCTTC.

The chain has TRBV6-5 and TRBJ1-3; D gene ambiguous. Per the germline V gene, CDR1 is MNHEY and CDR2 is SVGAGI. Trimming removed 8 bases from V and 2 bases from J, with 13 bases in between. This CDR3 region has 14 residues. The CDR3 sequence is CASLRGVAGNTIYF. The CDR3 DNA is TGTGCCAGCCTGAGAGGAGTTGCTGGAAACACCATATATTTT.

The chain couples TRBV30 to TRBJ2-3; 14 positions match TRBD2. The CDR3 has 15 residues. Germline CDR1 reads GTSNPN; CDR2 reads SVGIG (reference sequence). Losses at the gene ends were 1 base for V and 7 bases for J; bases not matched to a gene: 4. Here the CDR3 reads CAWSGGLAGENTQYF. Written as DNA, the CDR3 is TGTGCCTGGAGTGGGGGACTAGCGGGGGAAAATACGCAGTATTTT.

The V call is TRBV19, the J call TRBJ2-7, with D possibly TRBD1 on 6 matching bases. V lost 0 bases and J lost 7, with 13 bases in between. Germline V CDR1 and CDR2: LNHDA, SQIVND (reference sequence). The CDR3 is 14 amino acids. The CDR3 nucleotides read TGTGCCAGTAGTATAGACTGGACAGTAAATGAGCAGTACTTC. Amino acid sequence: CASSIDWTVNEQYF. Using reference TRBV19 and TRBJ2-7 for the parts outside the CDR3, the full variable domain is DGGITQSPKYLFRKEGQNVTLSCEQNLNHDAMYWYRQDPGQGLRLIYYSQIVNDFQKGDIAEGYSVSREKKESFPLTVTSAQKNPTAFYLCASSIDWTVNEQYFGPGTRLTVT.

The chain carries TRBV7-2 and TRBJ1-2, with 10 bases lining up with TRBD1. V gave up 7 bases and J gave up 4 bases; unmatched junction bases: 6. The length of the CDR3 is 14 residues. Germline CDR1 is SGHTA and CDR2 is FQGNSA. CDR3 sequence reads: CASTRQGASYGYTF. The DNA for the CDR3 is TGTGCCAGCACCCGACAGGGGGCTTCCTATGGCTACACCTTC.

CDR3 nucleotides: TGTGCCAGCACCCGAGGGTACCCCGGGGAGCTGTTTTTT. Its protein is CASTRGYPGELFF. V gene TRBV12-3 or TRBV12-4 combines with J gene TRBJ2-2, with a weak D call TRBD2 (5 bases). Trimming took off 7 bases at V and 6 bases at J, with 12 bases between the two ends. The CDR3 sequence is 13 residues long.

V is TRBV28 and J is TRBJ1-4; 7 bases fit TRBD1. This CDR3 has 13 residues. The V gene end was trimmed by 5 bases and the J gene end by 8 bases; junction bases not matched to a gene: 5. CDR1 is MDHEN, CDR2 SYDVKM, per germline. CDR3 nucleotides: TGTGCCAGCAGTGGAAGGGGGCGGGAAAAACTGTTTTTT. As protein: CASSGRGREKLFF.

The rearrangement links TRBV9 to TRBJ1-3, with 8 nucleotides matching TRBD1. CDR3 length equals 14 residues. In germline, CDR1 is SGDLS, CDR2 YYNGEE. V was pared by 4 bases and J by 4 bases, with 4 bases of the junction left unmatched. The CDR3 loop reads CASSPTGVGNTIYF. Written as DNA, the CDR3 is TGTGCCAGCAGCCCGACAGGGGTCGGAAACACCATATATTTT. The full variable domain, its missing parts supplied by reference TRBV9 and TRBJ1-3, is DSGVTQTPKHLITATGQRVTLRCSPRSGDLSVYWYQQSLDQGLQFLIQYYNGEERAKGNILERFSAQQFPDLHSELNLSSLELGDSALYFCASSPTGVGNTIYFGEGSWLTVV.

This rearrangement joins TRBV11-3 to TRBJ1-1; weak D call: TRBD1 (5 bases). This CDR3 contains 13 residues. Germline V gene sequence: CDR1 SGHNT, CDR2 YENEEA. V lost 9 bases, J lost 3 bases, and 14 bases lay in between. In DNA, the CDR3 is TGTGCCAGTGAGAAAGAGACAGACACTGAAGCTTTCTTT. Translating it yields CASEKETDTEAFF.

The V gene is TRBV19, the J gene TRBJ2-5, with 9 bases identical to TRBD1. This CDR3 contains 12 residues. The germline V gene has CDR1 LNHDA and CDR2 SQIVND (reference sequence). Trimming cost V 10 bases and J 5 bases; bases outside gene matches: 5. The CDR3 nucleotides read TGTGCCACTGGACAGGGGATGGAGACCCAGTACTTC. It yields the protein CATGQGMETQYF.

The chain links TRBV5-1 to TRBJ1-2, with a tentative D call TRBD1 (5 bases). The CDR3 contains 14 residues. V dropped 3 bases and J dropped 4 bases, with 13 bases sitting between them. Looked up from germline, CDR1 is SGHRS and CDR2 is YFSETQ. The CDR3 loop is CASSSGPSSYGYTF. DNA of the CDR3: TGCGCCAGCAGCTCAGGGCCGTCCTCCTATGGCTACACCTTC.

This chain links TRBV10-1 with TRBJ2-2, with D unclear. There are 13 residues in the CDR3. Germline lookup yields CDR1 WNHNN and CDR2 SYGVQD (reference sequence). V was clipped by 6 bases and J by 6 bases, with 11 bases between them. CDR3 loop: CASSPQAPGELFF. The CDR3 DNA sequence: TGCGCCAGCAGCCCCCAAGCTCCCGGGGAGCTGTTTTTT.

This chain joins TRBV19 and TRBJ2-1; TRBD1 matches 8 bases. Unmatched junction bases numbered 12, after V lost 8 bases and J lost 9 bases. Germline assignment: CDR1 LNHDA and CDR2 SQIVND (reference sequence). This CDR3 spans 14 amino acids. CDR3 region: CASAPDRDLGEQFF. CDR3 DNA sequence: TGTGCCAGTGCCCCGGACAGGGATTTGGGTGAGCAGTTCTTC.

The gene calls are TRBV7-9 and TRBJ1-1; D is possibly TRBD1 (5 bases). The germline gives CDR1 SEHNR, CDR2 FQNEAQ (reference sequence). Trimming removed 10 bases at V and 5 bases at J, with 11 bases between. The CDR3 length is 11 residues. CDR3 coding DNA: TGTGCCACCCGGAAGGGGACTGAAGCTTTCTTT. Protein sequence: CATRKGTEAFF.

The chain is built from TRBV6-4 and TRBJ2-3; 8 positions agree with TRBD2. After removal of 3 bases from V and 2 bases from J, the junction contained 7 bases not matched to a gene. Germline V gene lookup returns CDR1 MRHNA and CDR2 SNTAGT. CDR3 length: 16 amino acids. This chain's CDR3 is CASSEYGGGITDTQYF. The CDR3 DNA sequence: TGTGCCAGCAGTGAATACGGGGGGGGGATCACAGATACGCAGTATTTT.

The chain couples TRBV5-1 to TRBJ1-2; 11 positions match TRBD1. After removal of 0 bases from V and 5 bases from J, the junction contained 3 bases not matched to a gene. Germline loops: CDR1 SGHRS, CDR2 YFSETQ. This CDR3 has 15 amino acids. The CDR3, as DNA: TGCGCCAGCAGCTTGGAGGGACAGGGGGTGTATGGCTACACCTTC. Translation gives CASSLEGQGVYGYTF.

This clone was counted between two and nine times. The chain combines TRBV30 with TRBJ2-3, with 8 nucleotides matching TRBD2. The V and J ends lost 2 bases and 5 bases, in that order; junction bases with no gene match: 6. This CDR3 comprises 14 residues. Germline V gene sequence: CDR1 GTSNPN, CDR2 SVGIG (reference sequence). Here the CDR3 reads CAWSRGGRGDTQYF. CDR3 bases: TGTGCCTGGAGTCGGGGGGGCAGGGGAGATACGCAGTATTTT.

The chain combines TRBV6-5 with TRBJ2-5; TRBD2 is a possible D gene (7 bases). The CDR3 length is 13 residues. The V gene's germline CDR1 is MNHEY and CDR2 SVGAGI. V was shortened by 11 bases and J by 2 bases, with 15 bases between the two germline ends. CDR3 DNA: TGTGCCCAAGGGGGAGGGGGGCAAGAGACCCAGTACTTC. Its translation is CAQGGGGQETQYF.

The CDR3 loop reads CASSPQGYGYTF. CDR3 nucleotide sequence: TGTGCCAGCAGCCCTCAGGGATATGGCTACACCTTC. The chain uses TRBV11-2 and TRBJ1-2; D possibly corresponds to TRBD1 (5 bases). This CDR3 region has 12 residues. Trimming pared 5 bases from V and 5 bases from J, leaving 9 bases between. In germline, CDR1 is SGHAT, CDR2 FQNNGV.

The chain uses TRBV19 and TRBJ1-2; 8 positions match TRBD1. Germline-derived CDR1 and CDR2 are LNHDA and SQIVND (reference sequence). Trimming removed 7 bases from V and 5 bases from J; junction bases left unmatched: 9. There are 14 residues in the CDR3. CDR3 sequence: CASTPGQASYGYTF. The CDR3 nucleotides are TGTGCCAGTACCCCGGGACAGGCCTCGTATGGCTACACCTTC.

The rearrangement joins TRBV9 to TRBJ1-2, with 9 bases lining up with TRBD1. Trimming removed 4 bases from V and 8 bases from J; junction bases left unmatched: 6. CDR3 size: 13 residues. The germline V gene has CDR1 SGDLS and CDR2 YYNGEE. The CDR3 coding sequence is TGTGCCAGCAGCTATACAGGGGGCCAGGGCTACACCTTC. Translated: CASSYTGGQGYTF.

The V and J genes are TRBV14 and TRBJ2-7; D possibly corresponds to TRBD1 (5 bases). CDR3 length equals 14 residues. Trimming shortened V by 4 bases and J by 4 bases, and 14 bases separated the two germline ends. Germline assignment: CDR1 SGHDN and CDR2 FVKESK. The CDR3 nucleotides are TGTGCCAGCAGCCTTATCGACAGTTTTTACGAGCAGTACTTC. Its translation: CASSLIDSFYEQYF.

The J gene is TRBJ1-3, the V gene TRBV6-5; the D gene is possibly TRBD1 (6 bases). V was trimmed by 5 bases and J by 0 bases, leaving 11 bases between them. Germline CDR1 and CDR2: MNHEY and SVGAGI. The CDR3 is made up of 15 amino acids. As DNA, the CDR3 is TGTGCCAGCAGTCGCGACAGGAACTCTGGAAACACCATATATTTT. As protein: CASSRDRNSGNTIYF.

This chain joins TRBV29-1 and TRBJ1-1; D gene ambiguous. Between the trimmed V and J ends, which lost 4 bases and 4 bases, there was a span of 10 bases. Germline CDR1 is SQVTM and CDR2 is ANQGSEA. The CDR3 loop spans 12 amino acids. The CDR3 bases are TGCAGCGTTGGGGAGGAGGGCACTGAAGCTTTCTTT. Translated: CSVGEEGTEAFF.

V gene TRBV6-5 combines with J gene TRBJ1-1; D uncertain. V was cut by 6 bases and J by 7 bases, with 6 bases left in between. This CDR3 region has 10 residues. The germline CDR1 and CDR2 sequences are MNHEY and SVGAGI. DNA for the CDR3: TGTGCCAGCAGGGCCCTTGAAGCTTTCTTT. It encodes CASRALEAFF.

The table lists this clone with a count of one. V gene TRBV9 combines with J gene TRBJ1-1; no clear D. The CDR3 sequence is 14 residues long. Germline V gives CDR1 SGDLS, CDR2 YYNGEE. V shed 0 bases and J shed 4 bases, with 10 bases lying between them. CDR3 region: CASSVGETATEAFF. CDR3 in DNA: TGTGCCAGCAGCGTAGGGGAGACGGCCACTGAAGCTTTCTTT.